The subject of this entry is one T cell receptor (beta chain). The source of the sample is a study of blood T cell repertoires in COVID-19. Study-level background: Donors in the United States, Italy and Spain gave samples during acute or convalescent COVID-19. In each case, the material was cDNA or gDNA derived from T cells, B-cell-depleted T cells, or PBMCs.

Per the authors' pipeline: Nucleated cell counts were estimated from reference gene primer amplification. Only in-frame clones appear in the TCRdb table, and some are missing; sequencing was by immunoSEQ multiplex PCR. V, J and clone size are those of that table, while D and trimming were read from the DNA. The repertoire holds about 64,000 clones, around nine tenths seen once, with under 5% in the top ten. CDR3 length: 17 amino acids. V shed 0 bases, J shed 4 bases, and the junction held 4 bases outside the gene matches. Germline CDR1 is KGHSH and CDR2 is LQKENI. The sequence came from a man in his 70s with acute or convalescent COVID-19. Material for sequencing was peripheral blood. The J gene is TRBJ2-1, the V gene TRBV18; TRBD2 matches at 12 bases. This CDR3 is CASSPPLLAGGYNEQFF. For the CDR3, the DNA is TGTGCCAGCTCACCACCCCTCCTAGCGGGGGGGTACAATGAGCAGTTCTTC. The full variable domain, with the rest looked up from reference TRBV18 and TRBJ2-1, is NAGVMQNPRHLVRRRGQEARLRCSPMKGHSHVYWYRQLPEEGLKFMVYLQKENIIDESGMPKERFSAEFPKEGPSILRIQQVVRGDSAAYFCASSPPLLAGGYNEQFFGPGTRLTVL.